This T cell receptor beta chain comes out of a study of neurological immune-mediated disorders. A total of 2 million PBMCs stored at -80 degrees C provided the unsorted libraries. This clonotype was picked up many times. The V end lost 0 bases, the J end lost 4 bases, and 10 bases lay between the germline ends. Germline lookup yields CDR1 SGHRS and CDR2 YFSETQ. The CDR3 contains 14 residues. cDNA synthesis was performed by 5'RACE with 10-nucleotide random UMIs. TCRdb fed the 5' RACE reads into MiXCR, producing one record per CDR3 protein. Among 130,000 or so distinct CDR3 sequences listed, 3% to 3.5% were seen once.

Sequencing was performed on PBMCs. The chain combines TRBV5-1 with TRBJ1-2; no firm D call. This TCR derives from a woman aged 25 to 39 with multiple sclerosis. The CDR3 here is CASSLVAGSYGYTF. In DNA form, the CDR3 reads TGCGCCAGCAGCTTGGTGGCCGGGTCCTATGGCTACACCTTC. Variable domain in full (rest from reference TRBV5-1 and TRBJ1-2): KAGVTQTPRYLIKTRGQQVTLSCSPISGHRSVSWYQQTPGQGLQFLFEYFSETQRNKGNFPGRFSGRQFSNSRSEMNVSTLELGDSALYLCASSLVAGSYGYTFGSGTRLTVV.